One sample yielded the 15 T cell receptor beta chains listed below, sequenced in a study of blood T cell repertoires in COVID-19. The table came from immunoSEQ multiplex PCR; TCRdb's copy has only in-frame clones and leaves some out. The table shows just over 300,000 clones, with about nine tenths occurring only once. The sequenced sample was PBMCs or T cells enriched from blood (not recorded which). The receptors shown here come from a man aged 25 to 40 who had recovered from COVID-19.

The chain links TRBV7-8 to TRBJ1-1, with D maybe TRBD1 (6 bases). CDR3 length equals 14 residues. V was shortened by 8 bases and J by 1 base, with 14 bases between the two germline ends. Germline V gives CDR1 SGHVS, CDR2 FQNEAQ. CDR3 sequence: CASCRGQSNTEAFF. The CDR3 coding sequence is TGTGCCAGCTGCCGAGGACAGTCGAACACTGAAGCTTTCTTT.

The genes are TRBV9 and TRBJ1-6, with 8 bases matching TRBD1. Trimming removed 0 bases from V and 9 bases from J; junction bases left unmatched: 2. Germline lookup yields CDR1 SGDLS and CDR2 YYNGEE. CDR3 length: 14 residues. The CDR3 loop reads CASSVEQGASPLHF. The CDR3 DNA reads as TGTGCCAGCAGCGTAGAGCAGGGGGCTTCACCCCTCCACTTT. The full variable domain, in which reference TRBV9 and TRBJ1-6 provide the parts outside the CDR3, is DSGVTQTPKHLITATGQRVTLRCSPRSGDLSVYWYQQSLDQGLQFLIQYYNGEERAKGNILERFSAQQFPDLHSELNLSSLELGDSALYFCASSVEQGASPLHFGNGTRLTVT.

This rearrangement joins TRBV5-1 to TRBJ2-1; tentative D call: TRBD2 (6 bases). This CDR3 has 15 residues. Germline V CDR1 and CDR2: SGHRS, YFSETQ. V shed 5 bases and J shed 8 bases, with 20 bases lying between them. Here the CDR3 DNA reads TGCGCCAGCAGACTTATAGGTAGCGGTACCTATGAGCAGTTCTTC. This gives the protein CASRLIGSGTYEQFF.

CDR3 amino acids: CASSPPNERAGNTIYF. The CDR3 DNA follows: TGTGCCAGCTCACCACCGAACGAAAGAGCGGGAAACACCATATATTTT. J is TRBJ1-3 and V is TRBV18, with D uncertain. Germline loops: CDR1 KGHSH, CDR2 LQKENI. The CDR3 sequence is 16 residues long. The ends were cut back, 0 bases at V and 4 bases at J, with 13 bases in the middle.

The chain employs TRBV3-1 (or the pseudogene TRBV3-2) and TRBJ2-1; a weak D match, TRBD2 (5 bases). Trimming left V 0 bases short and J 6 bases short, with 12 bases between. The germline V gene has CDR1 LGHDT and CDR2 YNNKEL (reference sequence). The CDR3 is 15 residues long. The CDR3 DNA reads TGTGCCAGCAGCCAAGATCTCGGGCGGGTCAATGAGCAGTTCTTC. It translates to CASSQDLGRVNEQFF.

The rearrangement joins TRBV6-6 to TRBJ2-3, with 7 bases matching TRBD2. Germline V gene data show CDR1 as MNHNY and CDR2 as SVGAGI (reference sequence). After removal of 3 bases from V and 2 bases from J, the junction contained 8 bases not matched to a gene. The CDR3 consists of 16 residues. CDR3 sequence: CASSYSGGKFTDTQYF. In DNA, the CDR3 is TGTGCCAGCAGTTATTCCGGGGGGAAATTCACAGATACGCAGTATTTT.

This chain uses TRBV6-4 with TRBJ1-6; 9 nucleotides line up with TRBD1. Trimming took 0 bases from V and 9 from J; bases not matched to a gene: 0. Germline CDR1 is MRHNA and CDR2 is SNTAGT. The CDR3 is made up of 14 amino acids. CDR3 nucleotides: TGTGCCAGCAGTGACTCACAGGGGGCTTCACCCCTCCACTTT. Translation gives CASSDSQGASPLHF.

The V gene is TRBV10-2, the J gene TRBJ1-1; no clear D. The CDR3 is 12 amino acids. Looked up from germline, CDR1 is WSHSY and CDR2 is SAAADI. V was cut by 10 bases and J by 2 bases, with 11 bases left in between. The CDR3 sequence: CAILSRNTEAFF. DNA for the CDR3: TGCGCCATCTTATCTAGAAACACTGAAGCTTTCTTT.

The gene calls are TRBV2 and TRBJ1-5; TRBD1 matches at 8 bases. Germline assignment: CDR1 SNHLY and CDR2 FYNNEI. This CDR3 comprises 14 residues. V lost 7 bases, J lost 1 base, and 3 bases stayed unmatched. This CDR3 reads CASMRTGSNQPQHF. The CDR3 nucleotides are TGTGCCAGCATGAGGACAGGGAGCAATCAGCCCCAGCATTTT.

This clone was seen more than once but under ten times. V and J are TRBV29-1 and TRBJ1-2, with a tentative D call TRBD1 (5 bases). From germline, CDR1 is SQVTM and CDR2 ANQGSEA. This CDR3 contains 12 residues. V was pared by 1 base and J by 4 bases, with 7 bases between. The CDR3 nucleotides are TGCAGCGTTGAAGCAGGGCTCTATGGCTACACCTTC. Translating gives CSVEAGLYGYTF.

This clone turned up a few times. The rearrangement joins TRBV10-1 to TRBJ1-1, with D uncertain. Germline assignment: CDR1 WNHNN and CDR2 SYGVQD (reference sequence). There are 11 residues in the CDR3. V gave up 3 bases and J gave up 6 bases, with 5 bases separating them. The CDR3 bases are TGCGCCAGCAGTGATTCGTCTGAAGCTTTCTTT. This gives the protein CASSDSSEAFF.

This clone was seen a handful of times. This chain joins TRBV10-3 and TRBJ2-7; D may be TRBD2 (7 bases). Germline-derived CDR1 and CDR2 are ENHRY and SYGVKD. Trimming pared 2 bases from V and 0 bases from J, leaving 14 bases between. CDR3 length: 16 residues. This chain's CDR3 is CAISEPGGRSSYEQYF. CDR3 in DNA: TGTGCCATCAGTGAGCCCGGGGGGCGGAGCTCCTACGAGCAGTACTTC.

The V and J genes are TRBV19 and TRBJ1-3; D unresolved. The CDR3 loop spans 15 amino acids. The ends were cut back, 1 base at V and 0 bases at J, with 7 bases in the middle. The germline V gene has CDR1 LNHDA and CDR2 SQIVND (reference sequence). The CDR3 region has the DNA TGTGCCAGTAGTATAGCCGCGTCCTCTGGAAACACCATATATTTT. Residues: CASSIAASSGNTIYF.

This sequence joins TRBV9 and TRBJ2-1; TRBD2 matches 8 bases. CDR3 length: 16 residues. Germline V gene lookup returns CDR1 SGDLS and CDR2 YYNGEE. V lost 2 bases, J lost 2 bases, and 6 bases stayed unmatched. This CDR3 reads CASSVQSGGTYNEQFF. The CDR3 region has the DNA TGTGCCAGCAGCGTCCAAAGCGGGGGAACCTACAATGAGCAGTTCTTC.

The genes are TRBV24-1 and TRBJ1-2; D may be TRBD1 (5 bases). CDR3 length: 15 amino acids. The V end lost 5 bases, the J end lost 0 bases, and 12 bases lay between the germline ends. CDR1 is KGHDR and CDR2 is SFDVKD in the germline V gene. CDR3 loop: CATSASGRTNYGYTF. As DNA, the CDR3 is TGTGCCACCAGTGCTTCAGGGAGGACTAACTATGGCTACACCTTC.